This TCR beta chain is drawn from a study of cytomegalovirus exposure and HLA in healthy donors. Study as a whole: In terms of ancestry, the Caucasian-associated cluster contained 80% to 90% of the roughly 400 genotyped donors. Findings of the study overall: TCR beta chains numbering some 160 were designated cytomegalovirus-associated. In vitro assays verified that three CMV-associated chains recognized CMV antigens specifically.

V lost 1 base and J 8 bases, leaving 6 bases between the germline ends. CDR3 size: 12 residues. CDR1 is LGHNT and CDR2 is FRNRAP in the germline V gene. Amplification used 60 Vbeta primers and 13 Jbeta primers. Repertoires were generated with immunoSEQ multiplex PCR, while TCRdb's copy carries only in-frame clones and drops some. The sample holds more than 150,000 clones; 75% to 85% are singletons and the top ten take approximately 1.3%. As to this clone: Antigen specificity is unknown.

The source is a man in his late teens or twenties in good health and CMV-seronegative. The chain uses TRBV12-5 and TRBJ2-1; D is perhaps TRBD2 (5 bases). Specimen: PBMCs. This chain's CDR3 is CASGLGGYEQFF. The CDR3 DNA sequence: TGTGCTAGTGGTTTGGGAGGGTATGAGCAGTTCTTC.